Shown below are 20 T cell receptor beta chains from a single sample sequenced in a study of healthy donors' naive CD4 and CD8 T cells. Each TCR library used approximately 500 ng of total RNA and a linear amplification protocol. TCRdb fed the reads into MiXCR, producing one record per CDR3 protein. The sample yields around 200,000 distinct CDR3 sequences, over 60% seen once. Sequencing was carried out using naive CD4+ and CD8+ T cells sorted from blood, pooled from several donors. The origin of the receptors is a pool of human donors in good health; the sample pools cells from several healthy donors.

J is TRBJ1-2 and V is TRBV27; TRBD1 aligns across 8 bases. CDR1 MNHEY and CDR2 SMNVEV come from the germline V gene (reference sequence). J was trimmed by 8 bases and V by 0 bases; bases with no gene match: 11. The CDR3 runs 16 residues. Here the CDR3 reads CASSLSGRADREGYTF. DNA of the CDR3: TGTGCCAGCAGTTTATCGGGGCGGGCGGACAGGGAGGGCTACACCTTC.

The chain combines TRBV4-2 with TRBJ1-2; 12 nucleotides line up with TRBD1. The germline V gene encodes CDR1 LGHNA and CDR2 YNFKEQ. The CDR3 consists of 16 residues. V dropped 0 bases and J dropped 7; count of bases not matched to a gene: 6. CDR3 protein: CASSQEGTGGAGGYTF. CDR3 in DNA: TGTGCCAGCAGCCAAGAGGGGACAGGGGGCGCGGGTGGCTACACCTTC.

With respect to this clonotype: One end of the junction varies from germline; a read error may be responsible. This chain uses TRBV20-1 with TRBJ1-1; D is ambiguous. Germline loops: CDR1 DFQATT, CDR2 SNEGSKA (reference sequence). CDR3 length: 15 amino acids. The CDR3 nucleotides read TGCAGTGCTAGGGGTCCCGTGGGGTGGAACACTAAAGCTTTCTTT. This codes for CSARGPVGWNTKAFF.

The J gene is TRBJ1-3, the V gene TRBV12-3 or TRBV12-4; D is unresolved. The ends were cut back, 0 bases at V and 0 bases at J, with 12 bases in the middle. There are 17 residues in the CDR3. CDR3 sequence reads: CASSLAPPGFSGNTIYF. The CDR3 DNA reads TGTGCCAGCAGTTTAGCTCCGCCGGGCTTCTCTGGAAACACCATATATTTT.

V usage is TRBV7-2 and J usage is TRBJ2-1; either TRBD1 or TRBD2 may fit D (5 bases each). Trimming shortened V by 6 bases and J by 5 bases, and 17 bases separated the two germline ends. Germline V gene data show CDR1 as SGHTA and CDR2 as FQGNSA. The CDR3 has 15 amino acids. The CDR3 coding sequence is TGTGCCAGCAGTTTTGGGGGAGTTGAACACAATGAGCAGTTCTTC. It specifies CASSFGGVEHNEQFF.

This sequence joins TRBV6-5 and TRBJ2-7; D is unclear. Trimming took off 6 bases at V and 2 bases at J, with 11 bases between the two ends. CDR1 is MNHEY and CDR2 is SVGAGI in the germline V gene. The CDR3 extends over 13 amino acids. This CDR3 reads CASSHPQTYEQYF. DNA of the CDR3: TGTGCCAGCAGCCACCCTCAAACCTACGAGCAGTACTTC.

The chain couples TRBV29-1 to TRBJ1-1; TRBD1 matches at 9 bases. The germline V gene has CDR1 SQVTM and CDR2 ANQGSEA. The CDR3 spans 13 residues. The junction had 3 bases not matched to a gene; V was cut back by 5 bases and J by 2 bases. CDR3 protein: CSVSGQGNTEAFF. The CDR3 DNA follows: TGCAGCGTTTCGGGACAGGGAAACACTGAAGCTTTCTTT. Looking up the rest from reference TRBV29-1 and TRBJ1-1 gives the full variable domain: SAVISQKPSRDICQRGTSLTIQCQVDSQVTMMFWYRQQPGQSLTLIATANQGSEATYESGFVIDKFPISRPNLTFSTLTVSNMSPEDSSIYLCSVSGQGNTEAFFGQGTRLTVV.

V and J are TRBV29-1 and TRBJ1-1, with D perhaps TRBD1 (5 bases). The V end was cut by 5 bases, the J end by 0 bases, with 13 bases between. The length of the CDR3 is 14 residues. In germline, CDR1 is SQVTM, CDR2 ANQGSEA. The CDR3 nucleotides read TGCAGCGTTCAGGGTGGCAGGGTGAACACTGAAGCTTTCTTT. Amino acids: CSVQGGRVNTEAFF.

The CDR3 protein is CASSRRNNEQFF. DNA for the CDR3: TGCGCCAGCAGCCGGCGGAACAATGAGCAGTTCTTC. This chain connects TRBV4-3 to TRBJ2-1; D ambiguous. Germline loops: CDR1 LGHNA, CDR2 YSLEER. Trimming took off 4 bases at V and 5 bases at J, with 6 bases between the two ends. The CDR3 is 12 amino acids.

The chain couples TRBV6-5 to TRBJ2-1; TRBD2 matches 7 bases. There are 12 residues in the CDR3. Per germline, CDR1 MNHEY and CDR2 SVGAGI. J gave up 9 bases and V 6 bases, and 5 bases lay outside the gene matches. DNA of the CDR3: TGTGCCAGCAGCAAGGGCGGGAGTGAGCAGTTCTTC. It codes for CASSKGGSEQFF.

This chain uses TRBV14 with TRBJ2-5; 9 bases are a match to TRBD1. Germline values: CDR1 SGHDN, CDR2 FVKESK. This CDR3 has 15 amino acids. V lost 4 bases, J lost 2 bases, and 5 bases stayed unmatched. The DNA of the CDR3 is TGTGCCAGCAGCCCCGGGACAGGGAGTCAAGAGACCCAGTACTTC. Its translation: CASSPGTGSQETQYF.

This sequence joins TRBV27 and TRBJ1-6, with 7 positions matching TRBD1. Trimming at V came to 3 bases and at J to 8 bases, leaving 10 bases not matched to a gene. The CDR3 sequence is 16 residues long. Germline loops: CDR1 MNHEY, CDR2 SMNVEV (reference sequence). Here the CDR3 reads CASSFTPTGWHSPLHF. CDR3 DNA: TGTGCCAGCAGTTTCACTCCGACAGGGTGGCATTCACCCCTCCACTTT.

V and J are TRBV29-1 and TRBJ1-1; D not certain. CDR1 is SQVTM and CDR2 is ANQGSEA in the germline V gene. The V and J ends lost 3 bases and 0 bases respectively, with 8 bases between them. The CDR3 runs to 13 residues. CDR3 DNA: TGCAGCGTTGACAGCCTCCTGAACACTGAAGCTTTCTTT. This codes for CSVDSLLNTEAFF.

This chain connects TRBV29-1 to TRBJ2-5; 7 bases line up with TRBD1. The CDR3 totals 12 residues. The V and J ends lost 7 bases and 5 bases, in that order; junction bases with no gene match: 7. CDR1 and CDR2 from the germline V gene are SQVTM and ANQGSEA. For the CDR3, the DNA is TGCAGCGCCAAAACAGGGGCCGAGACCCAGTACTTC. This encodes CSAKTGAETQYF.

This clonotype occurred a few times. This chain connects TRBV29-1 to TRBJ2-7; no clear D. CDR1 and CDR2 from the germline V gene are SQVTM and ANQGSEA. There are 14 residues in the CDR3. Deletions cut 2 bases from V and 0 bases from J, with 11 bases between. In nucleotides, the CDR3 is TGCAGCGTTGAAACGGCGGACGGCTCCTACGAGCAGTACTTC. The encoded protein is CSVETADGSYEQYF.

This clonotype was seen just once. The chain is built from TRBV19 and TRBJ1-5; D is possibly TRBD1 (6 bases). Per the germline V gene, CDR1 is LNHDA and CDR2 is SQIVND (reference sequence). Trimming stripped 9 bases from V and 7 bases from J, with 19 bases between. CDR3 length equals 14 residues. The CDR3: CASGRGGIGQPQHF. For the CDR3, the DNA is TGTGCCAGCGGCAGGGGCGGCATAGGACAGCCCCAGCATTTT.

The rearrangement uses TRBV11-2 and TRBJ2-1; D uncertain. V shed 2 bases and J shed 7 bases, with 18 bases lying between them. Per the germline V gene, CDR1 is SGHAT and CDR2 is FQNNGV. CDR3 length: 16 residues. In DNA form, the CDR3 reads TGTGCCAGCAGCTTACCCCTTTATTTTGCCGAGAATGAGCAGTTCTTC. It codes for CASSLPLYFAENEQFF.

This clonotype was seen a single time. The genes are TRBV6-6 and TRBJ2-7; D ambiguous. CDR3 size: 16 residues. Germline-derived CDR1 and CDR2 are MNHNY and SVGAGI (reference sequence). Trimming left V 10 bases short and J 0 bases short, with 22 bases between. CDR3 sequence (DNA): TGTGCCACCTCCATGGCCCCGCGTGAGGTCTCCTACGAGCAGTACTTC. Translation: CATSMAPREVSYEQYF.

This sequence joins TRBV27 and TRBJ1-1; tentatively, D is TRBD1 (6 bases). Germline-derived CDR1 and CDR2 are MNHEY and SMNVEV (reference sequence). There are 14 residues in the CDR3. The V end was cut by 5 bases, the J end by 11 bases, with 21 bases between. This CDR3 is CASSPRQAQELAFF. CDR3 in DNA: TGTGCCAGCAGTCCTCGACAGGCTCAAGAGCTCGCTTTCTTT.

This clonotype has just one count. V gene TRBV29-1 combines with J gene TRBJ1-5; D gene uncertain. Germline CDR1 reads SQVTM; CDR2 reads ANQGSEA. Deletions cut 5 bases from V and 4 bases from J, with 9 bases between. This CDR3 has 12 residues. CDR3 nucleotide sequence: TGCAGCGTTAGCAGTGGAAATCAGCCCCAGCATTTT. It codes for CSVSSGNQPQHF.